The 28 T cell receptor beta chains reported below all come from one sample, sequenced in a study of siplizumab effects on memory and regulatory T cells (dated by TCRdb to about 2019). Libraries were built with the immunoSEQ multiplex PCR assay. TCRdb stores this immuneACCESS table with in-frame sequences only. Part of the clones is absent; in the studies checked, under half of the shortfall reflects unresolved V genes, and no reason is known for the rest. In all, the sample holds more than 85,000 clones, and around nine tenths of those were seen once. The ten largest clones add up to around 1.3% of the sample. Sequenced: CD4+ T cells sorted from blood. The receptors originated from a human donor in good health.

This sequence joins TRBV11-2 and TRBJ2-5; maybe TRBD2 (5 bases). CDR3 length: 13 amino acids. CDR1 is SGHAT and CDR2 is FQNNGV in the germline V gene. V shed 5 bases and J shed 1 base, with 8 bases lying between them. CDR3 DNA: TGTGCCAGCAGCCCAACTAGCCAAGAGACCCAGTACTTC. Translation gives CASSPTSQETQYF.

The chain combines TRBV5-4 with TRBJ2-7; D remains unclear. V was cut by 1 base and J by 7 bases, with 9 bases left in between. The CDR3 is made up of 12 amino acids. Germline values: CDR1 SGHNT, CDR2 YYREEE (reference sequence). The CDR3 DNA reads TGTGCCAGCAGCTTGATGGGTTGGGAGCAGTACTTC. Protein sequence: CASSLMGWEQYF. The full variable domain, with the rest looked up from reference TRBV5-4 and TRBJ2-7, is ETGVTQSPTHLIKTRGQQVTLRCSSQSGHNTVSWYQQALGQGPQFIFQYYREEENGRGNFPPRFSGLQFPNYSSELNVNALELDDSALYLCASSLMGWEQYFGPGTRLTVT.

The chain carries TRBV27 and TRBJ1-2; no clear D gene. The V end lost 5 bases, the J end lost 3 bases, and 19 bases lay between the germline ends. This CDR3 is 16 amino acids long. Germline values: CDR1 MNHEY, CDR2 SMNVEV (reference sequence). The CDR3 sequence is CASSRTGMTVYYGYTF. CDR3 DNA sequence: TGTGCCAGCAGTCGAACCGGAATGACGGTTTACTATGGCTACACCTTC.

CDR3 sequence (DNA): TGTGCCAGCAGCGTAGGGACGCGGGGGTACACCGGGGAGCTGTTTTTT. Translated: CASSVGTRGYTGELFF. J is TRBJ2-2 and V is TRBV9, with 7 bases fitting TRBD2. Trimming cost V 0 bases and J 3 bases; bases outside gene matches: 5. The CDR3 is 16 amino acids. The germline CDR1 and CDR2 sequences are SGDLS and YYNGEE. Supplemented by reference TRBV9 and TRBJ2-2, the full variable domain reads DSGVTQTPKHLITATGQRVTLRCSPRSGDLSVYWYQQSLDQGLQFLIQYYNGEERAKGNILERFSAQQFPDLHSELNLSSLELGDSALYFCASSVGTRGYTGELFFGEGSRLTVL.

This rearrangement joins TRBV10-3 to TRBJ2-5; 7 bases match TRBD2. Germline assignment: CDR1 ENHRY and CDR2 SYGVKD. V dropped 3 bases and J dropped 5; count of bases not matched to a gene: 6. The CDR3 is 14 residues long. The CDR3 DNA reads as TGTGCCATCAGTGACTGGGGGGGATCGGAGACCCAGTACTTC. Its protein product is CAISDWGGSETQYF.

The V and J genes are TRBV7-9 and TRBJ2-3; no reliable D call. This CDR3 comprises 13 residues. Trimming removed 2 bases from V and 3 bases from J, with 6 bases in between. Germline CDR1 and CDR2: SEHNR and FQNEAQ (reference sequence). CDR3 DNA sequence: TGTGCCAGCAGCTTAATTGGAACAGATACGCAGTATTTT. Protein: CASSLIGTDTQYF. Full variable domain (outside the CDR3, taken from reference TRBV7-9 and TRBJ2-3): DTGVSQNPRHKITKRGQNVTFRCDPISEHNRLYWYRQTLGQGPEFLTYFQNEAQLEKSRLLSDRFSAERPKGSFSTLEIQRTEQGDSAMYLCASSLIGTDTQYFGPGTRLTVL.

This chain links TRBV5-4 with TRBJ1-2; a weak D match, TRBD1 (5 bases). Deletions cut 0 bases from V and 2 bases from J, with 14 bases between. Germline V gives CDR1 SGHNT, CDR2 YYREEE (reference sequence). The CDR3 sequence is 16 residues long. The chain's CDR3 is CASSLGGTVENYGYTF. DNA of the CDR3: TGTGCCAGCAGCTTGGGGGGGACCGTGGAGAACTATGGCTACACCTTC.

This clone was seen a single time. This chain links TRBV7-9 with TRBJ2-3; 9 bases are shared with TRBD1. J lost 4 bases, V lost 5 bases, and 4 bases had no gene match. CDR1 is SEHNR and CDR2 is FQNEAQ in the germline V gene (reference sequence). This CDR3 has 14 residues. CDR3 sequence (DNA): TGTGCCAGCAGCGGGACAGGGATGGCAGATACGCAGTATTTT. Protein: CASSGTGMADTQYF.

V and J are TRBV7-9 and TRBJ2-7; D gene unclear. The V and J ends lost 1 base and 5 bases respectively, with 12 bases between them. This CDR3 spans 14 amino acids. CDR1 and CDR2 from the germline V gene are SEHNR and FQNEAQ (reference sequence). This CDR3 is CASSLEVGIHEQYF. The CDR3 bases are TGTGCCAGCAGCTTAGAGGTGGGGATCCACGAGCAGTACTTC.

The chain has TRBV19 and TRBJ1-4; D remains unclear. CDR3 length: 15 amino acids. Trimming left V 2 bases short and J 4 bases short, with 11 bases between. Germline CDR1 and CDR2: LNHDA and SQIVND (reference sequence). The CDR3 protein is CASSIFRQNNEKLFF. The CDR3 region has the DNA TGTGCCAGTAGTATATTTCGGCAGAATAATGAAAAACTGTTTTTT.

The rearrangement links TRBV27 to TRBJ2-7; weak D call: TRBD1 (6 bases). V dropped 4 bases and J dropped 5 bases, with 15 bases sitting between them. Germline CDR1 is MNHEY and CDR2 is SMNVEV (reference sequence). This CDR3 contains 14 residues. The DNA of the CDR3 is TGTGCCAGCAGTTCGCAACAGGGTGCCCACGAGCAGTACTTC. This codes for CASSSQQGAHEQYF.

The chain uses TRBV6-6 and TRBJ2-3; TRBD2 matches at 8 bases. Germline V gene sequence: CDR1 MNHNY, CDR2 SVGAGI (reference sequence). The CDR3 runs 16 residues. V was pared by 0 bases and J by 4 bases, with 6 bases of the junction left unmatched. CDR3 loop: CASSYSSGSVADTQYF. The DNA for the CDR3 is TGTGCCAGCAGTTACTCGAGCGGGAGTGTCGCAGATACGCAGTATTTT.

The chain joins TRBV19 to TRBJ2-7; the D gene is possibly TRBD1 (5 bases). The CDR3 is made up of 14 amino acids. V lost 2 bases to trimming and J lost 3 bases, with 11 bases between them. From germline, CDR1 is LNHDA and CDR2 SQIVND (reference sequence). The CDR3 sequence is CASSIRDSSYEQYF. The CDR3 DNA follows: TGTGCCAGTAGTATACGAGACAGCAGCTACGAGCAGTACTTC.

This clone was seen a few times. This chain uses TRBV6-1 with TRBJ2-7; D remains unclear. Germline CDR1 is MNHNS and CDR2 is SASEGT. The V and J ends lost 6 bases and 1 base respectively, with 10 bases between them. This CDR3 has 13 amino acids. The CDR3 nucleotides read TGTGCCAGCAGGAGGACGGATTCCTACGAGCAGTACTTC. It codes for CASRRTDSYEQYF.

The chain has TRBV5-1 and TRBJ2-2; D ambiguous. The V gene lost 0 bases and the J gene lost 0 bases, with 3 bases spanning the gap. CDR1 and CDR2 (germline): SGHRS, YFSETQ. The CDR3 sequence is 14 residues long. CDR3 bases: TGCGCCAGCAGCTTGGAGGCGAACACCGGGGAGCTGTTTTTT. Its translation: CASSLEANTGELFF.

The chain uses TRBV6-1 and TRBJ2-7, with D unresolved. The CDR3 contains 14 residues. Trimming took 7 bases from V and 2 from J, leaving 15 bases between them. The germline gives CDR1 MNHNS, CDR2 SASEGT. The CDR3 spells CASTLLVGTYEQYF. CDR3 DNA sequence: TGTGCCAGCACTCTCCTGGTCGGAACCTACGAGCAGTACTTC.

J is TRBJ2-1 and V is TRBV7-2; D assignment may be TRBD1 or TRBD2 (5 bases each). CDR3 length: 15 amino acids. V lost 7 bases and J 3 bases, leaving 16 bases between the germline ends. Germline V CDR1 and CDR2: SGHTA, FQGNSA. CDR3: CASTSPGTGYNEQFF. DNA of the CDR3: TGTGCCAGCACCTCACCCGGGACGGGCTACAATGAGCAGTTCTTC.

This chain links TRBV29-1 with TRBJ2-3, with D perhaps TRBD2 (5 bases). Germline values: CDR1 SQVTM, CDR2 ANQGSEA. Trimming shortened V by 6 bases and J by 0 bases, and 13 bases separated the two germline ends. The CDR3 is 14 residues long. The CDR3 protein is CSVSRLLSTDTQYF. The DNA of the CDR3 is TGCAGCGTCTCCAGACTATTGAGCACAGATACGCAGTATTTT.

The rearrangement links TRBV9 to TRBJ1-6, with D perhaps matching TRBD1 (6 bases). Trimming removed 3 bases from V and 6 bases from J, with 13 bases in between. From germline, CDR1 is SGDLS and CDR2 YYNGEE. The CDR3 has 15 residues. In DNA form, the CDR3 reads TGTGCCAGCAGCGAACAGGGTTTCGGTAATTCACCCCTCCACTTT. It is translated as CASSEQGFGNSPLHF.

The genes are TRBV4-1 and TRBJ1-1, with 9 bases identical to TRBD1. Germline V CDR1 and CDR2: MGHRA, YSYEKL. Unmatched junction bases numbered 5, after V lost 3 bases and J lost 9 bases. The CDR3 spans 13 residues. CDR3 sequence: CASSHWGQGKAFF. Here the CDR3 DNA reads TGCGCCAGCAGCCATTGGGGACAGGGCAAAGCTTTCTTT.

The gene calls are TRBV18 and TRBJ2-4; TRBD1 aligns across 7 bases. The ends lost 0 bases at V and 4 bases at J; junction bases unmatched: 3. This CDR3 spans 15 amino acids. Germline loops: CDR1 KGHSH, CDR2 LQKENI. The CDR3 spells CASSPPGGEKNIQYF. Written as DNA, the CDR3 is TGTGCCAGCTCACCACCAGGGGGCGAGAAAAACATTCAGTACTTC.

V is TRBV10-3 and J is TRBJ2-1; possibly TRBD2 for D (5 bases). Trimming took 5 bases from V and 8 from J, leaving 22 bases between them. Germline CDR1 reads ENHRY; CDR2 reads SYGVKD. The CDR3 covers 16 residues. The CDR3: CAISKEPGSEPHEQFF. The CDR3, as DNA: TGTGCCATCAGTAAGGAGCCGGGGTCTGAGCCCCATGAGCAGTTCTTC.

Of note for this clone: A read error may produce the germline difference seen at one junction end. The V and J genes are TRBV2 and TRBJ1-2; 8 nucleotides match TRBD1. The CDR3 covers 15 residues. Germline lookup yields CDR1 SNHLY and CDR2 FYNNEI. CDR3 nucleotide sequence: TGTGCCAGCAGAGACAGGGGATTGCCGAACTATGGCTGCACCTTC. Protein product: CASRDRGLPNYGCTF.

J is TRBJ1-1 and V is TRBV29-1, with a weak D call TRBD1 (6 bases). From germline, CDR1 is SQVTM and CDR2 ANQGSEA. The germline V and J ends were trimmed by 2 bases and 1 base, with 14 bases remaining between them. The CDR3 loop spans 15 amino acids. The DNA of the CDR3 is TGCAGCGTTGAAAGTCGGGGACACAAGAACACTGAAGCTTTCTTT. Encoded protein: CSVESRGHKNTEAFF.

DNA of the CDR3: TGTGCCAGCAGTTTAGTCCCCTTCGTTTTCCAGCATTTT. Amino acids: CASSLVPFVFQHF. The chain couples TRBV27 to TRBJ1-5; D unclear. Trimming cost V 2 bases and J 12 bases, with 14 bases left between them. The CDR3 runs 13 residues. CDR1 and CDR2 from the germline V gene are MNHEY and SMNVEV (reference sequence).

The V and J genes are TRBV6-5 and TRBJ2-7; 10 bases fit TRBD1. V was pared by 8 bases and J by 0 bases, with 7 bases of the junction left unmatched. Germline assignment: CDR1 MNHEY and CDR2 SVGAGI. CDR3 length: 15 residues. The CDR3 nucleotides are TGTGCCAGCCGATCTCGGACAGGGGGCTCCTACGAGCAGTACTTC. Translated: CASRSRTGGSYEQYF.

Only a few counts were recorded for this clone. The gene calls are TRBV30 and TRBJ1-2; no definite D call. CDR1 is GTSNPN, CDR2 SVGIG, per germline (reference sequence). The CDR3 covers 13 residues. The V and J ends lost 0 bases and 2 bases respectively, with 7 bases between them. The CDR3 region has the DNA TGTGCCTGGAGTGTAGTCAGGAACTATGGCTACACCTTC. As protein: CAWSVVRNYGYTF.

The CDR3 region is CASSERLGRGAREQYF. As DNA, the CDR3 is TGTGCCAGCAGCGAACGACTGGGGAGGGGGGCAAGGGAGCAGTACTTC. The chain employs TRBV5-6 and TRBJ2-7; a possible D gene is TRBD2 (7 bases). The germline V gene has CDR1 SGHDT and CDR2 YYEEEE. V was shortened by 4 bases and J by 7 bases, with 24 bases between the two germline ends. This CDR3 has 16 residues.